This T cell receptor beta chain emerged from a study of blood T cell repertoires in COVID-19. Study-wide context: Acute-phase and convalescent COVID-19 samples originated in the United States, Italy and Spain. The analysed material was cDNA or gDNA that came from T cells, B-cell-depleted T cells, or PBMCs.

The CDR3 is 15 amino acids. Germline V CDR1 and CDR2: SGHTA, FQGTGA. V was clipped by 4 bases and J by 1 base, with 12 bases between them. In the original processing: Estimates of nucleated cell counts were drawn from the amplification of reference gene primers. The data were produced by immunoSEQ multiplex PCR, yet TCRdb's version contains in-frame clones alone and is incomplete. V and J calls and clone size are those listed in that table; D and trimming were worked out from the DNA. The sample has about 51,000 clones; around 84% are singletons. The sample was peripheral blood. This receptor was identified in an older man with active COVID-19. The chain joins TRBV7-3 to TRBJ2-3; D might be TRBD2 (5 bases). DNA for the CDR3: TGTGCCAGCAGCTCCTCTGGAGCGGGCACAGATACGCAGTATTTT. Translation gives CASSSSGAGTDTQYF. The entire variable domain, with the rest obtained from reference TRBV7-3 and TRBJ2-3, is as follows: GAGVSQTPSNKVTEKGKYVELRCDPISGHTALYWYRQSLGQGPEFLIYFQGTGAADDSGLPNDRFFAVRPEGSVSTLKIQRTERGDSAVYLCASSSSGAGTDTQYFGPGTRLTVL.